This is a list of T cell receptor beta chains from one sample in a study of cytomegalovirus exposure and HLA in healthy donors. Here immunoSEQ multiplex PCR was the method, and the copy in TCRdb shows in-frame clones only, minus some. The table has 130,000 or so clones, 60% to 85% seen once. The sequencing sample was made of PBMCs. Receptors were obtained from a woman between 40 and 50 years old in good health and CMV-seropositive. CDR3s include the opening cysteine and the closing phenylalanine or tryptophan. The order of the fields is clone size, V gene, D gene, J gene, CDR3 DNA, CDR3 protein. A D gene is named only where the DNA matches it firmly. Size values are once, few and many counts, or a class for expanded clones, and some rows have none.

NA	TRBV5-4	TRBD1	TRBJ1-1	TGTGCCAGCAGCTTCTGGGACAGACGACTGTTTTGGGTCACTGAAGCTTTCTTT	CASSFWDRRLFWVTEAFF
NA	TRBV6-5	NA	TRBJ1-1	TGTGCCAGCAGTACCTCGACTAGGAACACTGAAGCTTTCTTT	CASSTSTRNTEAFF
NA	TRBV7-8	NA	TRBJ1-1	TGTGCCAGCAGCTTAGACAGGGAAGCTTTCTTT	CASSLDREAFF
NA	TRBV18	NA	TRBJ2-6	TGTGCCAGTAGCGTTGGGGGGGCCGGGGCCAACGTCCTGACTTTC	CASSVGGAGANVLTF
NA	TRBV4-1	TRBD1	TRBJ2-2	TGCGCCAGCAGCCTCTCCCGGGACAGGGAGGGGAACACCGGGGAGCTGTTTTTT	CASSLSRDREGNTGELFF
NA	TRBV9	NA	TRBJ2-2	TGTGCCAGCAGCACACCCGGAGGGACCGGGGAGCTGTTTTTT	CASSTPGGTGELFF
NA	TRBV9	NA	TRBJ1-2	TGTGCCAGCAGCGTAGCAGGGACACCTAACTATGGCTACACCTTC	CASSVAGTPNYGYTF
once	TRBV9	NA	TRBJ1-6	TGTGCCAGCAGCGTATGGGGAGGGGATAATTCACCCCTCCACTTT	CASSVWGGDNSPLHF
NA	TRBV9	NA	TRBJ1-1	TGTGCCAGCAGCTCCGCGCCTACGAACACTGAAGCTTTCTTT	CASSSAPTNTEAFF
NA	TRBV7-9	TRBD1	TRBJ1-2	TGTGCCAGCAGCCTCGGACAGGGGAACTATGGCTACACCTTC	CASSLGQGNYGYTF
few	TRBV28	NA	TRBJ2-7	TGTGCCAGCGGAGCTGGAGTCTACGAGCAGTACTTC	CASGAGVYEQYF
NA	TRBV6-5	TRBD1	TRBJ1-2	TGTGCCAGCAGTTACTCCGGACAGGGGGTCGATGGCTACACCTTC	CASSYSGQGVDGYTF
NA	TRBV5-5	TRBD2	TRBJ2-7	TGTGCCAGCAGCGCCTTAGCGGGGATCTACGAGCAGTACTTC	CASSALAGIYEQYF
NA	TRBV28	NA	TRBJ1-1	TGTGCCAGCAACGAGGAGGGGGGGCAAAACACTGAAGCTTTCTTT	CASNEEGGQNTEAFF
NA	TRBV30	TRBD2	TRBJ2-1	TGTGCCTGGAGTCTGGGGCTAGCGGATGAGCAGTTCTTC	CAWSLGLADEQFF
NA	TRBV4-1	TRBD2	TRBJ2-1	TGCGCCAGCAGCCAAGGGGCTAGCGGGGCTAGCTCCTACAATGAGCAGTTCTTC	CASSQGASGASSYNEQFF
NA	TRBV28	NA	TRBJ1-2	TGTGCCAGCAGTCCGGTCGTCGGTGGCTACACCTTC	CASSPVVGGYTF
NA	TRBV5-1	NA	TRBJ2-2	TGCGCCAGCAGCCCTACTTCCGTCCTTAACACCGGGGAGCTGTTTTTT	CASSPTSVLNTGELFF
NA	TRBV9	NA	TRBJ2-3	TGTGCCAGCAGCGTAGGTGGCGGGTTACGAGGAGATACGCAGTATTTT	CASSVGGGLRGDTQYF
few	TRBV29-1	NA	TRBJ1-3	TGCAGCGTTGGCGTTGCTGGAAACACCATATATTTT	CSVGVAGNTIYF
NA	TRBV4-3	TRBD2	TRBJ2-5	TGCGCCAGCAGCCAAGATCAGGCGCTAGCGGGAGGGCCAGTAGAGACCCAGTACTTC	CASSQDQALAGGPVETQYF
NA	TRBV5-4	NA	TRBJ2-1	TGTGCCAGCAGCCTCCGCCTTGGGGCAGCTTCCTACAATGAGCAGTTCTTC	CASSLRLGAASYNEQFF
NA	TRBV27	NA	TRBJ2-7	TGTGCCAGCAGTATGGACAGAAGTGAAGAGTACTTC	CASSMDRSEEYF
once	TRBV5-6	TRBD2	TRBJ2-7	TGTGCCAGCAGCTTGGCCGGGGGGAGAGAGCAGTACTTC	CASSLAGGREQYF
NA	TRBV9	TRBD1	TRBJ2-3	TGTGCCAGCAGCGACGACAGGGGAAGCACAGATACGCAGTATTTT	CASSDDRGSTDTQYF
NA	TRBV6-5	TRBD2	TRBJ2-1	TGTGCCAGCAGTTATGACCCTAGCGGGCGGAATGAGCAGTTCTTC	CASSYDPSGRNEQFF
NA	TRBV7-6	NA	TRBJ2-7	TGTGCCAGCAGCTTAGCGGGGAGTTACGAGCAGTACTTC	CASSLAGSYEQYF
NA	TRBV5-4	TRBD1	TRBJ2-5	TGTGCCAGCAGCACCCCGACAGGGGAAGAGACCCAGTACTTC	CASSTPTGEETQYF
NA	TRBV9	TRBD2	TRBJ2-3	TGTGCCAGCAGCGTAGCAGGGACTAGCGCCTGGGAAGGCCAGTATTTT	CASSVAGTSAWEGQYF
NA	TRBV6-4	NA	TRBJ2-3	TGTGCCAGCAGTGACTACGGGGGTACGCAGTATTTT	CASSDYGGTQYF
NA	TRBV6-5	TRBD1	TRBJ1-2	TGTGCCAGCAGTTCCTGGACAGGCTCCCGTAACTATGGCTACACCTTC	CASSSWTGSRNYGYTF
NA	TRBV19	NA	TRBJ1-1	TGTGCCAGTAGTCCGAGACAGAGAAACACTGAAGCTTTCTTT	CASSPRQRNTEAFF
NA	TRBV7-9	NA	TRBJ1-1	TGTGCCAGCCGGAAAGAGGACACTGAAGCTTTCTTT	CASRKEDTEAFF